This T cell receptor (beta chain) was identified in a study of blood T cell repertoires in COVID-19. Study at large: T cells, B-cell-depleted T cells, or PBMCs supplied cDNA or gDNA.

The J segment lost 5 bases and the V segment lost 3 bases, leaving 5 bases of the junction unmatched. Per the germline V gene, CDR1 is LGHNA and CDR2 is YSLEER. This CDR3 has 14 amino acids. Source study methods: Amplification with reference gene primers provided the estimates of nucleated cell counts. Clones were sequenced by immunoSEQ multiplex PCR, and TCRdb holds only the in-frame ones, with some missing. V and J calls and clone size follow that table, whereas D and trimming were derived from the DNA. This sample has just under 150,000 clones, with around nine tenths found just once. Sequencing used peripheral blood. The rearrangement links TRBV4-3 to TRBJ2-5, with 8 bases identical to TRBD1. The sequence came from a woman in her forties or fifties with active or convalescent COVID-19. CDR3 amino acids: CASSQEDREETQYF. CDR3 coding DNA: TGCGCCAGCAGCCAGGAGGACAGGGAGGAGACCCAGTACTTC.